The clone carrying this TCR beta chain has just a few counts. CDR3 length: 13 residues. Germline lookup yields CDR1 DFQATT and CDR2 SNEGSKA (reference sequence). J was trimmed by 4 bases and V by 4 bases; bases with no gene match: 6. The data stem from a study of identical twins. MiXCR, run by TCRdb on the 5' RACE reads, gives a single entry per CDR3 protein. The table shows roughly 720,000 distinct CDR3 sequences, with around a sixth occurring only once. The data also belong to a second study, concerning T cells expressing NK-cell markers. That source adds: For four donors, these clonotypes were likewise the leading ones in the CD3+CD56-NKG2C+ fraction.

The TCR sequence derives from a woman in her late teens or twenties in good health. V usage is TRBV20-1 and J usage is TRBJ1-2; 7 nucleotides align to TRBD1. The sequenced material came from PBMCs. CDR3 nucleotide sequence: TGCAGTGCTACAACCGGGACAGCCTATGGCTACACCTTC. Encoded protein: CSATTGTAYGYTF.